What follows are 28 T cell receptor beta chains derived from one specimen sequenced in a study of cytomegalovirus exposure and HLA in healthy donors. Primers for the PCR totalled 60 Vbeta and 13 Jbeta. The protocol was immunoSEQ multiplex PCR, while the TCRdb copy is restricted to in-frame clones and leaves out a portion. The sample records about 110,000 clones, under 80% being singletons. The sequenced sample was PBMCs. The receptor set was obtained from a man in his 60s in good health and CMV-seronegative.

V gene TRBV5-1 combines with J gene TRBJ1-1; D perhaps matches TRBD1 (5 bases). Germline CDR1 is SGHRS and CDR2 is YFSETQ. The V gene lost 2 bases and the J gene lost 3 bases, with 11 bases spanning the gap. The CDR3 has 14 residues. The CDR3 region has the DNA TGCGCCAGCAGCTTCCAGGGTGGCGACACTGAAGCTTTCTTT. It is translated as CASSFQGGDTEAFF.

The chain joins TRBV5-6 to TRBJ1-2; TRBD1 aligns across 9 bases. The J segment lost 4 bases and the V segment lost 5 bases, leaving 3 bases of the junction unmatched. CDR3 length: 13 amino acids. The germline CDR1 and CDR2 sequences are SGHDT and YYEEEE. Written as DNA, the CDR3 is TGTGCCAGCAGACCGGGACAGGGCTATGGCTACACCTTC. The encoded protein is CASRPGQGYGYTF. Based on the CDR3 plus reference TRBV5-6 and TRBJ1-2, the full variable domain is DAGVTQSPTHLIKTRGQQVTLRCSPKSGHDTVSWYQQALGQGPQFIFQYYEEEERQRGNFPDRFSGHQFPNYSSELNVNALLLGDSALYLCASRPGQGYGYTFGSGTRLTVV.

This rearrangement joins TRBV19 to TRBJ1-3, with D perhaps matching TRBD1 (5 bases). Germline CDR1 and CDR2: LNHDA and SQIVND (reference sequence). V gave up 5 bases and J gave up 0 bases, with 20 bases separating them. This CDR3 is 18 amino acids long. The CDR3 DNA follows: TGTGCCAGTAGTTCGGCCTTTAGGGGCCCTGACTCTGGAAACACCATATATTTT. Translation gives CASSSAFRGPDSGNTIYF. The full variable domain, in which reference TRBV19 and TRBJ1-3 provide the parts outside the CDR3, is DGGITQSPKYLFRKEGQNVTLSCEQNLNHDAMYWYRQDPGQGLRLIYYSQIVNDFQKGDIAEGYSVSREKKESFPLTVTSAQKNPTAFYLCASSSAFRGPDSGNTIYFGEGSWLTVV.

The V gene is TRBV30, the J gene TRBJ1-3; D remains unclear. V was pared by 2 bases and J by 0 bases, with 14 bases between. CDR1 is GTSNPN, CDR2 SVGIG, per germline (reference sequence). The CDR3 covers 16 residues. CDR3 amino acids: CAWSLEISSSGNTIYF. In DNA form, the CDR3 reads TGTGCCTGGAGTTTAGAGATTAGTTCCTCTGGAAACACCATATATTTT.

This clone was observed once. The CDR3 DNA sequence: TGTGCCAGCAGTGGACGGGACACAGATACGCAGTATTTT. Its protein product is CASSGRDTDTQYF. The chain uses TRBV6-4 and TRBJ2-3; weak D call: TRBD2 (5 bases). Germline V gene sequence: CDR1 MRHNA, CDR2 SNTAGT. The V gene lost 4 bases and the J gene lost 2 bases, with 7 bases spanning the gap. There are 13 residues in the CDR3.

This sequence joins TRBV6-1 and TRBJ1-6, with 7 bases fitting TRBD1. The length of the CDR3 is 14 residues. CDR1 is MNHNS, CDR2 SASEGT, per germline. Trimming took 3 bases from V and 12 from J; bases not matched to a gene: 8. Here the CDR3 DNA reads TGTGCCAGCAGTGAGGGGCCAGGGGGGAAACCCCTCCACTTT. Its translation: CASSEGPGGKPLHF.

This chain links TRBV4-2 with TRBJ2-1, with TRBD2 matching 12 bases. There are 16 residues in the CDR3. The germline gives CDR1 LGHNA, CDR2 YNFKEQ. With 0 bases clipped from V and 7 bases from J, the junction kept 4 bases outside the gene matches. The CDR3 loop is CASSQDRLAGANEQFF. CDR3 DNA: TGTGCCAGCAGCCAAGATCGACTAGCGGGGGCGAATGAGCAGTTCTTC.

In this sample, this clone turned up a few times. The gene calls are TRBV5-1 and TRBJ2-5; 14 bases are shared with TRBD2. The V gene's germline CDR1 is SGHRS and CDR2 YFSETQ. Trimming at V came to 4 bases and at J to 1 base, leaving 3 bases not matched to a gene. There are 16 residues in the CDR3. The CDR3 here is CASSPGTSGGQETQYF. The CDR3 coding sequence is TGCGCCAGCAGCCCGGGGACTAGCGGGGGCCAAGAGACCCAGTACTTC.

The CDR3: CASSHLQENTEAFF. For the CDR3, the DNA is TGTGCCAGCAGCCATCTACAGGAGAACACTGAAGCTTTCTTT. V is TRBV5-4 and J is TRBJ1-1; a possible D gene is TRBD1 (5 bases). Trimming left V 4 bases short and J 1 base short, with 11 bases between. Germline loops: CDR1 SGHNT, CDR2 YYREEE (reference sequence). The CDR3 consists of 14 residues. Supplemented by reference TRBV5-4 and TRBJ1-1, the full variable domain reads ETGVTQSPTHLIKTRGQQVTLRCSSQSGHNTVSWYQQALGQGPQFIFQYYREEENGRGNFPPRFSGLQFPNYSSELNVNALELDDSALYLCASSHLQENTEAFFGQGTRLTVV.

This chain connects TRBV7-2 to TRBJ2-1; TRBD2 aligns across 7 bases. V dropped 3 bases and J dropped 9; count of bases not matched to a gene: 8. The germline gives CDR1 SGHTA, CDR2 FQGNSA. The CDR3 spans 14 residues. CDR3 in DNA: TGTGCCAGCAGCTTTGGTGTGGCTAGCGGTGAGCAGTTCTTC. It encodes CASSFGVASGEQFF.

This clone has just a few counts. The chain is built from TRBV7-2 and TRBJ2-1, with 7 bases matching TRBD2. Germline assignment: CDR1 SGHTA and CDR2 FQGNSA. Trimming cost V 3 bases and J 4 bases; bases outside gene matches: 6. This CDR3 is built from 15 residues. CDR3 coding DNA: TGTGCCAGCAGCTTCGGGACTACCGGATACAATGAGCAGTTCTTC. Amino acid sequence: CASSFGTTGYNEQFF.

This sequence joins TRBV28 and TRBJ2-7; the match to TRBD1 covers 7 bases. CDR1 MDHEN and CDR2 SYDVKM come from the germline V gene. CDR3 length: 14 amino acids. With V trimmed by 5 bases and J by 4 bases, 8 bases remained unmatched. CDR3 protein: CASSPGQAVYEQYV. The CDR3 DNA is TGTGCCAGCAGTCCCGGACAGGCTGTGTACGAGCAGTACGTC.

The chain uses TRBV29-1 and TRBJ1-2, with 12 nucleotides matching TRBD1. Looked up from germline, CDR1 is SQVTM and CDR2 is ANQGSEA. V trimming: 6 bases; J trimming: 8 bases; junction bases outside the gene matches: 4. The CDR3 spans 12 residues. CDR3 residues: CSVGQGAEGYTF. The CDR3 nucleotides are TGCAGCGTGGGACAGGGGGCTGAAGGCTACACCTTC.

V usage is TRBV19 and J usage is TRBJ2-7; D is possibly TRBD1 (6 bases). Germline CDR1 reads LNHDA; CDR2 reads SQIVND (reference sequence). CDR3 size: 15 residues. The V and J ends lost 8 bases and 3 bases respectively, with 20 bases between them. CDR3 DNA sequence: TGTGCCAGTCGCTTACGGGGTACAGGGCTCTACGAGCAGTACGTC. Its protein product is CASRLRGTGLYEQYV.

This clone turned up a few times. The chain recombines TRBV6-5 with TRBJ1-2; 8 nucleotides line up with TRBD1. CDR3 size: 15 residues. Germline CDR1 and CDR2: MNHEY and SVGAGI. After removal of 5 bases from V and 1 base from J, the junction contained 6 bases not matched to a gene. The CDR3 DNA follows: TGTGCCAGCAGTAGTGGACAGGGAAATAACTATGGCTACACCTTC. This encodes CASSSGQGNNYGYTF.

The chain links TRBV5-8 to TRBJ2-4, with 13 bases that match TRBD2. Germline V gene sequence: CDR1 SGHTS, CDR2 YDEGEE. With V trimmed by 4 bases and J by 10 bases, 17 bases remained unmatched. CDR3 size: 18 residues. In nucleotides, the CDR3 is TGTGCCAGCAGCCGTCTCCTCCGGACTAGCGGGAGCTCAGGGATTCAGTACTTC. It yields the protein CASSRLLRTSGSSGIQYF.

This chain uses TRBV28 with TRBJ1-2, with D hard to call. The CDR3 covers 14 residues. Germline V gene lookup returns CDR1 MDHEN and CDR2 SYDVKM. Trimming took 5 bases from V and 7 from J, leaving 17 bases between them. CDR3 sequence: CASSPPAGWSGYTF. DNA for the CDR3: TGTGCCAGCAGTCCCCCGGCCGGGTGGAGTGGCTACACCTTC.

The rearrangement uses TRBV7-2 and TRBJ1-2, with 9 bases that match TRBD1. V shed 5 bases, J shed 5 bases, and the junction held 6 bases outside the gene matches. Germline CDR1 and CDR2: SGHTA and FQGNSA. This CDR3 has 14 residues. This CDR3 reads CASSRTGVVYGYTF. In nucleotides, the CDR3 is TGTGCCAGCAGCAGGACAGGGGTGGTTTATGGCTACACCTTC.

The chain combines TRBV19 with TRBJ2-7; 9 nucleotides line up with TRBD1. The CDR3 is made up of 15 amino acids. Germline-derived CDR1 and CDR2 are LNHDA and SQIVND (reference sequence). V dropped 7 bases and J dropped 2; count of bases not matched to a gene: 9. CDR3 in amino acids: CASTAGGTGTYEQYF. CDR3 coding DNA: TGTGCCAGTACCGCCGGAGGGACAGGGACCTACGAGCAGTACTTC.

The CDR3 coding sequence is TGTGCCAGCAGCCTACAGGGGTCTAGCAATCAGCCCCAGCATTTT. Translation: CASSLQGSSNQPQHF. This chain links TRBV7-2 with TRBJ1-5; TRBD1 matches at 7 bases. Per germline, CDR1 SGHTA and CDR2 FQGNSA. The ends lost 5 bases at V and 0 bases at J; junction bases unmatched: 4. This CDR3 has 15 amino acids.

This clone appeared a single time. CDR3 sequence: CASSRLTGTNTWGEQFF. DNA for the CDR3: TGCGCCAGCAGCCGTCTAACCGGGACTAACACATGGGGTGAGCAGTTCTTC. V usage is TRBV4-3 and J usage is TRBJ2-1; 7 bases are a match to TRBD2. The CDR3 spans 17 residues. Per the germline V gene, CDR1 is LGHNA and CDR2 is YSLEER. J gave up 9 bases and V 4 bases, and 18 bases lay outside the gene matches.

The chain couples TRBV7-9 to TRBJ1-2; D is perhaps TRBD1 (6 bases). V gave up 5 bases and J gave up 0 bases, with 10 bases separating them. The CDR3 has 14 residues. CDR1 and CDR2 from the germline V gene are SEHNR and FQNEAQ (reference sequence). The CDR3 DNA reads TGTGCCAGCAGCAAAGGACAGACTAACTATGGCTACACCTTC. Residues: CASSKGQTNYGYTF.

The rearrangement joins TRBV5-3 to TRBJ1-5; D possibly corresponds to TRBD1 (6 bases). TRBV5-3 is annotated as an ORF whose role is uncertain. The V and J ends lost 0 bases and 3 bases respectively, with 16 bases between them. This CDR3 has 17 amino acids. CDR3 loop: CARSLGANRVNNQPQHF. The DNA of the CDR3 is TGTGCCAGAAGCTTGGGGGCCAACAGGGTAAACAATCAGCCCCAGCATTTT.

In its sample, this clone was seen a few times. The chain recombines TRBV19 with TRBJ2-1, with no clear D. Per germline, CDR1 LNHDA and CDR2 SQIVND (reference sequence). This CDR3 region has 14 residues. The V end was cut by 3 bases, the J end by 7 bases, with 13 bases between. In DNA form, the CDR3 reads TGTGCCAGTAGTATCGCCCTCCGGTCTAATGAGCAGTTCTTC. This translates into CASSIALRSNEQFF.

In nucleotides, the CDR3 is TGTGCCAGCAGTGATCAGGTCACAGATACGCAGTATTTT. It codes for CASSDQVTDTQYF. This chain joins TRBV25-1 and TRBJ2-3; D not certain. The V gene lost 3 bases and the J gene lost 2 bases, with 6 bases spanning the gap. Germline V gene data show CDR1 as MGHDK and CDR2 as SYGVNS. This CDR3 has 13 residues.

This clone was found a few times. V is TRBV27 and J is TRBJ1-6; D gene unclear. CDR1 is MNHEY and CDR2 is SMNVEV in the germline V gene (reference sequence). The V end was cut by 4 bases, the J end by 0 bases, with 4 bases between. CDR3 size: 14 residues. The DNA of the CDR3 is TGTGCCAGCAGTTATAACTCCTATAATTCACCCCTCCACTTT. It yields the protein CASSYNSYNSPLHF.

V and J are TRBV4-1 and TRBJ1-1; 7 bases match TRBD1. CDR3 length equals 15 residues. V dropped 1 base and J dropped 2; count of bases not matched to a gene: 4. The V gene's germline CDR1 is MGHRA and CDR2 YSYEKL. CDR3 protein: CASSQADRENTEAFF. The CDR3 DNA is TGCGCCAGCAGCCAAGCCGACAGGGAAAACACTGAAGCTTTCTTT.

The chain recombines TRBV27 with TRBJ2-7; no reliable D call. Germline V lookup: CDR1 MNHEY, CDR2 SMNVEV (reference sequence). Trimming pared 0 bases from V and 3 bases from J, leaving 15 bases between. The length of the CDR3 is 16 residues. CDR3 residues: CASSLSPRQAIYEQYF. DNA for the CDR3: TGTGCCAGCAGTTTATCTCCCCGGCAGGCGATCTACGAGCAGTACTTC.